This TCR beta chain is drawn from a study of Graves' ophthalmopathy and Graves' hyperthyroidism listed by TCRdb under 2018. Background for the entire study: Peripheral blood samples were taken at the time of initial diagnosis, before any treatment was given. The study used signatures of the TCR beta repertoire to tell Graves' ophthalmopathy apart from Graves' hyperthyroidism and to predict which patients would progress to ophthalmopathy. In total, some 130 blood samples were TCR-sequenced: some 40 ophthalmopathy, approximately 75 hyperthyroidism and around 17 hyperthyroidism-to-ophthalmopathy patients. To explore V-J signatures that distinguish ophthalmopathy from hyperthyroidism, a discovery set of more than 90 patients was enrolled, made up of around 40 with ophthalmopathy and around 57 with stable hyperthyroidism. The independent validation cohort included approximately 19 hyperthyroidism patients plus 17 patients who later progressed from hyperthyroidism to ophthalmopathy. In more than five hyperthyroidism patients, T-cell repertoires of thyroid tissue and blood were compared. After sampling, hyperthyroidism patients received methimazole starting at 30 mg daily, and ophthalmopathy patients received high-dose intravenous methylprednisolone.

TCR beta CDR3 regions were amplified from RNA transcripts for repertoire sequencing. The first round was an RT-PCR using HTBI primers with the Qiagen OneStep RT-PCR kit, and this first round was followed by a second-round multiplex PCR, then size selection and purification. Libraries were sequenced on an Illumina HiSeq2000 using paired-end 100 bp reads. Per the authors' processing: SOAPnuke was used for read processing, and reads with adapters, uncalled bases, a mean Phred below 15, or no exact constant-primer or identifier match were discarded. High-quality paired reads were merged with COPE v1.2.5. Unique nucleotide sequences were defined as clonotypes and aligned to IMGT TRB V, D and J references using MiTCR v1.1. The analysis was limited to V-J combinations with a frequency above 0.0001, which together covered 98% to 99.2% of repertoires. A TCR clonal expansion and chaos score per V-J combination was defined as the ratio of F50 clonal expansion to chaos observed in the TCRdist matrix. Welch's t-statistics and random forest were used to narrow the features down to around 12 V-J combinations, which were then fed into a naive Bayes classifier. The Morisita-Horn index was used to measure how similar the thyroid and blood repertoires were. TCRdb cleaned the public reads at Q25 with fastp, built clones with MiXCR and kept in-frame beta chains. Under each unique CDR3 protein, matching rows form one entry showing the most common genes and DNA. The V and J calls, along with clone size, are taken from TCRdb and not from the paper's own processing. This sample is represented by about 700,000 distinct CDR3 sequences; roughly two fifths of them were singletons. The biggest ten clones account for more than 3% of the sample.

Patients with ophthalmopathy had moderately to severely active disease, with a Clinical Activity Score of 3 or more, a NOSPECS grade of 4 or more, and a disease duration of less than 3 months. Anyone with other autoimmune diseases, uncontrolled infections, pregnancy or lactation was excluded from the study. Diagnosis relied on clinical symptoms, serum thyroxine, TRAb, thyroid ultrasound and orbital computed tomography. Using Ficoll-Paque density gradient centrifugation, PBMCs were isolated from roughly 9.2 ml of fresh peripheral blood. Trizol reagent was used to extract the total RNA, and its quality was then checked on an Agilent 2100 Bioanalyzer. This clonotype was seen a few times. Its antigen is not yet known. Per-base quality was not reported, and no clone a single base away is much larger than it. Unmatched junction bases come to 13, with V trimmed by 5 bases and J by 6 bases. There are 16 amino acids in the CDR3, from cysteine to phenylalanine inclusive. Only CDR3 DNA remains: 48 bases, in frame from the first base. CDR1 SGHVS and CDR2 FQNEAQ were looked up in the germline V gene.

Overall results and qualifications from the work: Most expanded thyroid clonotypes with frequency above 0.001 were also detected in blood, suggesting blood repertoires may reflect the thyroid immune response. The 13-signature model separated ophthalmopathy from stable hyperthyroidism with approximately 88% sensitivity and around 84% specificity in cross-validation, and 80%/75% in the test set. In validation, the model predicted ophthalmopathy progression with more than 70% sensitivity and roughly 72% specificity; 12 predicted patients were CT-confirmed with GO in a median of about 6.2 months. Sample size was not statistically predetermined, and group allocation was not concealed from the investigators.

The sequence derives from an adult man with Graves' ophthalmopathy. The sequenced sample consisted of peripheral blood. The V gene is TRBV7-8 and the J gene is TRBJ1-2; TRBD1 fits 9 bases in the junction. The CDR3 here reads CASSTRHPGQGHGYTF. At the DNA level, the sequence is TGTGCCAGCAGCACAAGACATCCGGGACAGGGACATGGCTACACCTTC.